This T cell receptor beta chain appears in the sequencing data of a study of CD8+ T cells in alopecia areata. Study overall: Tofacitinib dosing lasted 6 to 18 months, which was then followed by 6 months off drug. Findings and caveats of the study: Scalp sample data also include resident alphabeta T cells from normal skin.

The sequencing template was cDNA reverse transcribed from extracted RNA. Repertoires were generated with immunoSEQ multiplex PCR, while TCRdb's copy carries only in-frame clones and drops some. This sample has 90,000 or so clones, with 44% found just once. This clone was detected a few times. Antigen specificity is unknown. The junction shows a germline mismatch at one end, possibly a read error. Sample treatment: oral pan-JAK inhibitor, 5-10 mg twice daily. The receptor comes from a human donor with alopecia areata. The source material was CD8+ T cells sorted from blood, sampled at week 24, from a patient treated with tofacitinib.

CDR3 bases: TGCGCCAGCAGCCGAGCCGGGGACATTGACTACGAGCAGCACTTC. It specifies CASSRAGDIDYEQHF. The rearrangement joins TRBV4-1 to TRBJ2-7; tentatively, D is TRBD1 (6 bases). Germline V gene lookup returns CDR1 MGHRA and CDR2 YSYEKL. This CDR3 comprises 15 residues.